This T cell receptor beta chain was sequenced during a study of blood T cell repertoires in COVID-19. On the study more broadly: Specimens from acute and convalescent COVID-19 originated in the United States, Italy and Spain. Sources were T cells, B-cell-depleted T cells, or PBMCs; the material itself was cDNA or gDNA.

CDR3 size: 11 residues. The ends were cut back, 3 bases at V and 14 bases at J, with 11 bases in the middle. Per germline, CDR1 DFQATT and CDR2 SNEGSKA (reference sequence). Clones were sequenced by immunoSEQ multiplex PCR, and TCRdb holds only the in-frame ones, with some missing. The sample includes around 170,000 clones, approximately 84% of them seen just once. Sequencing was performed on peripheral blood. This clonotype was sampled from a woman older than 75 with acute or convalescent COVID-19. The V call is TRBV20-1, the J call TRBJ1-6, with no clear D. CDR3 nucleotide sequence: TGCAGTGCTAGGACGAACGGGGCCCTCCACTTT. Translating it yields CSARTNGALHF.